This entry concerns a single T cell receptor beta chain. The CDR3 sequence is 19 residues long. In germline, CDR1 is MNHEY, CDR2 SMNVEV (reference sequence). V trimming: 5 bases; J trimming: 3 bases; junction bases outside the gene matches: 17. These data belong to a study of blood T cell repertoires in COVID-19. Whole-study context: From T cells, B-cell-depleted T cells, or PBMCs came the material, which was cDNA or gDNA.

Measured with immunoSEQ multiplex PCR; TCRdb has only the in-frame clones, and not every one. The sample holds under 150,000 clones, around four fifths seen once. The source of this sequence is a woman aged 35 to 49 who had recovered from COVID-19. Sample: PBMCs or T cells enriched from blood (not recorded which). This chain connects TRBV27 to TRBJ2-2, with 8 bases aligning to TRBD2. CDR3 region: CASSPSQYRSGGYTGELFF. In nucleotides, the CDR3 is TGTGCCAGCAGTCCGTCCCAGTATCGGAGCGGGGGATACACCGGGGAGCTGTTTTTT.